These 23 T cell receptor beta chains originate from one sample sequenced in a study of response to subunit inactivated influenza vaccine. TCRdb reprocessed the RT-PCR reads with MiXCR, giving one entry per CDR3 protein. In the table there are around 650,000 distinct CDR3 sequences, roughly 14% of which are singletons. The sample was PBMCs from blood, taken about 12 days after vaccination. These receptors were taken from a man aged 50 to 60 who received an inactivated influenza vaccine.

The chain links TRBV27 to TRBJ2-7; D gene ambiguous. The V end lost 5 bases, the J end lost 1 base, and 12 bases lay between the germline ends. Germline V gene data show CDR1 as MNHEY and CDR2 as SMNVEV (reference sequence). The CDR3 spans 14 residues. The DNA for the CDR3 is TGTGCCAGCAGTATCGGACGCGTATCCTACGAGCAGTACTTC. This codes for CASSIGRVSYEQYF.

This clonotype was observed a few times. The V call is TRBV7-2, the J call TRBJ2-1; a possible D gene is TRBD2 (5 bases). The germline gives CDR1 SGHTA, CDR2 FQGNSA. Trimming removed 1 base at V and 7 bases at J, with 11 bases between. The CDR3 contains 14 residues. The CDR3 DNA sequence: TGTGCCAGCAGCTTAGGCCCCTCGGGGAATGAGCAGTTCTTC. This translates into CASSLGPSGNEQFF.

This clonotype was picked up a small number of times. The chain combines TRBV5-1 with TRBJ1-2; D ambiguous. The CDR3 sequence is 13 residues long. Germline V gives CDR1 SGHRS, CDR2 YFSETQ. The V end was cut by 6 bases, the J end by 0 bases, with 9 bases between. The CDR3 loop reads CASTFGANYGYTF. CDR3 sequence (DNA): TGCGCCAGCACCTTCGGGGCTAACTATGGCTACACCTTC.

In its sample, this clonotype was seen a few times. CDR3 protein: CSARGRTGWTEAFF. CDR3 DNA: TGCAGTGCTAGAGGAAGGACAGGGTGGACTGAAGCTTTCTTT. The V gene is TRBV20-1, the J gene TRBJ1-1, with 8 bases lining up with TRBD1. Trimming removed 1 base from V and 5 bases from J; junction bases left unmatched: 6. Germline V lookup: CDR1 DFQATT, CDR2 SNEGSKA (reference sequence). The CDR3 loop spans 14 amino acids.

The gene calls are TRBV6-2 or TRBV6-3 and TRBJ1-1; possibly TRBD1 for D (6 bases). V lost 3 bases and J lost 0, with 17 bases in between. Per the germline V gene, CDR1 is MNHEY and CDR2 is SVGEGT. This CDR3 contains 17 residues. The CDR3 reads CASSYPIGQPMNTEAFF. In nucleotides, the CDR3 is TGTGCCAGCAGTTATCCAATCGGACAGCCTATGAACACTGAAGCTTTCTTT.

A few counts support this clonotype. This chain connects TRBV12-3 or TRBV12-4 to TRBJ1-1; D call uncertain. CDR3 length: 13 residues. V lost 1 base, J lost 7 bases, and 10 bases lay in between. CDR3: CASSLGDVIEAFF. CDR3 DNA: TGTGCCAGCAGTTTAGGGGATGTGATTGAAGCTTTCTTT.

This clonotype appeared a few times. The CDR3 reads CASSLQGAQGNTIYF. For the CDR3, the DNA is TGTGCCAGCAGTTTACAGGGGGCGCAAGGAAACACCATATATTTT. The chain is built from TRBV28 and TRBJ1-3; 8 positions match TRBD1. CDR3 size: 15 residues. Germline-derived CDR1 and CDR2 are MDHEN and SYDVKM. With 2 bases clipped from V and 4 bases from J, the junction kept 4 bases outside the gene matches.

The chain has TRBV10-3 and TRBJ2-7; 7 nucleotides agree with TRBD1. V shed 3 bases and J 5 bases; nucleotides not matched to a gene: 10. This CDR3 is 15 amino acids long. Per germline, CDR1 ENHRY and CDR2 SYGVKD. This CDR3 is CAISDVAAGGNEQYF. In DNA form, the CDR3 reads TGTGCCATCAGTGATGTGGCTGCAGGGGGTAACGAGCAGTACTTC.

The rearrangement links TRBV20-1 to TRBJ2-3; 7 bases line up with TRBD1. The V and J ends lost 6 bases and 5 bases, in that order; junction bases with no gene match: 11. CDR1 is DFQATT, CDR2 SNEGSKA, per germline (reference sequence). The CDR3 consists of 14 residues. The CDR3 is CSATRGGAGDTQYF. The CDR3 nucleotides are TGCAGTGCCACACGAGGGGGCGCTGGAGATACGCAGTATTTT.

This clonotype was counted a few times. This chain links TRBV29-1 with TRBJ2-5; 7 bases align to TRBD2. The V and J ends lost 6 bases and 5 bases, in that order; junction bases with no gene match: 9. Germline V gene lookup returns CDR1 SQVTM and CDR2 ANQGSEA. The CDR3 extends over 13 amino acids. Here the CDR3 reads CSVLGLVGETQYF. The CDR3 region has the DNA TGCAGCGTACTCGGACTAGTGGGGGAGACCCAGTACTTC.

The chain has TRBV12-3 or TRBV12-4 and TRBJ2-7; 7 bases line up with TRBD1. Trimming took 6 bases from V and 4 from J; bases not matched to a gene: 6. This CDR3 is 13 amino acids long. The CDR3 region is CASSLSDRYEQYF. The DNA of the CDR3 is TGTGCCAGCAGCCTATCGGACAGGTACGAGCAGTACTTC.

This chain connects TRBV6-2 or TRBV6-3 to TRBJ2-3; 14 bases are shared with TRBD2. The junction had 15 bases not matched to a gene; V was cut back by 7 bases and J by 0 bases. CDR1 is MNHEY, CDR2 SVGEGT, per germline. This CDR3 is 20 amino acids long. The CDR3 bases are TGTGCCAGCACCCCCCTCTCTTCCGGGACTAGCGGGAGTAGCACAGATACGCAGTATTTT. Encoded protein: CASTPLSSGTSGSSTDTQYF.

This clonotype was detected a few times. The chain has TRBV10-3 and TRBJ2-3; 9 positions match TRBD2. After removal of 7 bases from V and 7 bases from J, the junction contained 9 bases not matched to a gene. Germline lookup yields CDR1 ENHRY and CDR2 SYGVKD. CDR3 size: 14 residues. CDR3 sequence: CAIMGTSSSHTQYF. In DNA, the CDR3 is TGTGCCATCATGGGGACTAGCTCCTCTCATACGCAGTATTTT.

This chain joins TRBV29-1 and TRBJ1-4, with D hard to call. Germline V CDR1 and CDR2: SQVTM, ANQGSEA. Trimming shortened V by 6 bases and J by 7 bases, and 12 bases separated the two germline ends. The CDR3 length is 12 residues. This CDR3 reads CSVGLQSEKLFF. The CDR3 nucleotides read TGCAGCGTGGGTCTCCAAAGTGAAAAACTGTTTTTT.

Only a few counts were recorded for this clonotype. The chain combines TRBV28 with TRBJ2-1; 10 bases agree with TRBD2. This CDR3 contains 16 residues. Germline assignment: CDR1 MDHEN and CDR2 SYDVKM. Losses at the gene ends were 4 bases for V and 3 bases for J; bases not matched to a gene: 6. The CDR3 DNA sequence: TGTGCCAGCAGTTCCTCCCTAGCGGGGGTCTACAATGAGCAGTTCTTC. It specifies CASSSSLAGVYNEQFF. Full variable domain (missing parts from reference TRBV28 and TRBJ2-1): DVKVTQSSRYLVKRTGEKVFLECVQDMDHENMFWYRQDPGLGLRLIYFSYDVKMKEKGDIPEGYSVSREKKERFSLILESASTNQTSMYLCASSSSLAGVYNEQFFGPGTRLTVL.

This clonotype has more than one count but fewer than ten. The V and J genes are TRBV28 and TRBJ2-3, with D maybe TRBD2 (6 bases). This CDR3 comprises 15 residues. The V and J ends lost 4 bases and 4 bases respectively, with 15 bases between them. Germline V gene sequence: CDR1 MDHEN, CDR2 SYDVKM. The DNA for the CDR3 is TGTGCCAGCAGTTCACCACTAGCCTTCCCAGATACGCAGTATTTT. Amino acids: CASSSPLAFPDTQYF. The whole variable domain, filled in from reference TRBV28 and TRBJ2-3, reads DVKVTQSSRYLVKRTGEKVFLECVQDMDHENMFWYRQDPGLGLRLIYFSYDVKMKEKGDIPEGYSVSREKKERFSLILESASTNQTSMYLCASSSPLAFPDTQYFGPGTRLTVL.

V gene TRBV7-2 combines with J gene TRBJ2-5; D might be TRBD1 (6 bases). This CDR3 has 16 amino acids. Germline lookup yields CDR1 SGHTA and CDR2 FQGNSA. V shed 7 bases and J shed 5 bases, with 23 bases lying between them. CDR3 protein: CASTQLATRGNETQYF. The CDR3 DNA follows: TGTGCCAGCACCCAATTGGCAACTAGGGGGAACGAGACCCAGTACTTC.

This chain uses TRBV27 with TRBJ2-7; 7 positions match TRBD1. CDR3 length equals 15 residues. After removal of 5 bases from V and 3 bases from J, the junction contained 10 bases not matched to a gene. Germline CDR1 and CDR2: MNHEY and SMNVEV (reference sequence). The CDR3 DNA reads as TGTGCCAGCAGTGCAATACCGGGACAGAGCTACGAGCAGTACTTC. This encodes CASSAIPGQSYEQYF.

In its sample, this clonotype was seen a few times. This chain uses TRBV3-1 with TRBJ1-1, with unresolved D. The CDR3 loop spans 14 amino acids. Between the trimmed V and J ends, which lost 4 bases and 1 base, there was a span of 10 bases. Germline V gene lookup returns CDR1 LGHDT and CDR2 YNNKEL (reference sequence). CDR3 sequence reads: CASSPLEGNTEAFF. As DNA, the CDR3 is TGTGCCAGCAGCCCCCTAGAGGGGAACACTGAAGCTTTCTTT.

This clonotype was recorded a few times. CDR3 residues: CASRSGVTEAFF. In DNA, the CDR3 is TGTGCCAGCCGGAGTGGGGTGACTGAAGCTTTCTTT. The gene calls are TRBV19 and TRBJ1-1; no firm D call. The V gene lost 9 bases and the J gene lost 5 bases, with 13 bases spanning the gap. Looked up from germline, CDR1 is LNHDA and CDR2 is SQIVND (reference sequence). CDR3 length: 12 residues. Based on the CDR3 plus reference TRBV19 and TRBJ1-1, the full variable domain is DGGITQSPKYLFRKEGQNVTLSCEQNLNHDAMYWYRQDPGQGLRLIYYSQIVNDFQKGDIAEGYSVSREKKESFPLTVTSAQKNPTAFYLCASRSGVTEAFFGQGTRLTVV.

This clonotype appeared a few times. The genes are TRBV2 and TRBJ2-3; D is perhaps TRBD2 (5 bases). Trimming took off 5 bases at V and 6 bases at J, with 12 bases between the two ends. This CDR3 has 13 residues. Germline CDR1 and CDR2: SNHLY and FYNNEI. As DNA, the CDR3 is TGTGCCAGCAGTCGAGATTTAGCGGATACGCAGTATTTT. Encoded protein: CASSRDLADTQYF.

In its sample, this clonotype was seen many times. Here the CDR3 reads CASSLWVNQPQHF. The CDR3 nucleotides read TGTGCCAGCAGTTTATGGGTCAATCAGCCCCAGCATTTT. The chain uses TRBV27 and TRBJ1-5; D uncertain. The CDR3 covers 13 residues. The V gene's germline CDR1 is MNHEY and CDR2 SMNVEV (reference sequence). V gave up 1 base and J gave up 3 bases, with 4 bases separating them.

The CDR3 DNA reads as TGCGCCAGCAGCGTATGGACAGGGCCCACTAATGAAAAACTGTTTTTT. Translation gives CASSVWTGPTNEKLFF. The chain has TRBV5-1 and TRBJ1-4; 8 nucleotides line up with TRBD1. V was clipped by 4 bases and J by 2 bases; unmatched bases: 7. CDR1 is SGHRS and CDR2 is YFSETQ in the germline V gene. The CDR3 loop spans 16 amino acids. Full variable domain (outside the CDR3, taken from reference TRBV5-1 and TRBJ1-4): KAGVTQTPRYLIKTRGQQVTLSCSPISGHRSVSWYQQTPGQGLQFLFEYFSETQRNKGNFPGRFSGRQFSNSRSEMNVSTLELGDSALYLCASSVWTGPTNEKLFFGSGTQLSVL.